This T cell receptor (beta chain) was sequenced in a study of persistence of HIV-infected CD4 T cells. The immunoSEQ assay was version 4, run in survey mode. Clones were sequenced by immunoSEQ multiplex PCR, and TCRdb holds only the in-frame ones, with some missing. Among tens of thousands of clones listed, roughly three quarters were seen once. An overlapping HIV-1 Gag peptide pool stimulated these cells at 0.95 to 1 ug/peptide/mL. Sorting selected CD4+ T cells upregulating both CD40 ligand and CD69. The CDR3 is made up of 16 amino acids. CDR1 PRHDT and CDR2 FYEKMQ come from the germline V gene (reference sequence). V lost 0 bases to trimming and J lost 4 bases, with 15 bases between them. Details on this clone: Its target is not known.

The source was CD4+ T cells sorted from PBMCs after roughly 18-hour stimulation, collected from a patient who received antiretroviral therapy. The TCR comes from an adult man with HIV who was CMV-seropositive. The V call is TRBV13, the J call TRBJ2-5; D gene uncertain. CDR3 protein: CASSLGQRAGLETQYF. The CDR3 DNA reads TGTGCCAGCAGCTTAGGCCAAAGGGCAGGATTAGAGACCCAGTACTTC.